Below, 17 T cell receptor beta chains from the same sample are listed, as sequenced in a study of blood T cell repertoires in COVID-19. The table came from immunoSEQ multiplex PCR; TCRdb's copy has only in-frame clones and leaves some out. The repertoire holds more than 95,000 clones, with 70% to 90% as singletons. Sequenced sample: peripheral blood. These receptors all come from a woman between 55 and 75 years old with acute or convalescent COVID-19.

CDR3 region: CASSQVKKGPGQVNEKLFF. CDR3 sequence (DNA): TGTGCCAGCAGCCAAGTAAAGAAGGGGCCGGGACAGGTTAATGAAAAACTGTTTTTT. The chain combines TRBV3-1 (or the pseudogene TRBV3-2) with TRBJ1-4; TRBD1 matches 8 bases. Germline V lookup: CDR1 LGHDT, CDR2 YNNKEL (reference sequence). The CDR3 runs 19 residues. V was clipped by 1 base and J by 4 bases; unmatched bases: 14.

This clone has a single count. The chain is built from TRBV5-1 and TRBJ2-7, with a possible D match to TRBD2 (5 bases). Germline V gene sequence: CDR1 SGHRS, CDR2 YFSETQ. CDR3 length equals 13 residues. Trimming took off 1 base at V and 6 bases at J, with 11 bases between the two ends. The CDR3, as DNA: TGCGCCAGCAGCTTGCCGGGAAGAGGCGAGCAGTACTTC. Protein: CASSLPGRGEQYF.

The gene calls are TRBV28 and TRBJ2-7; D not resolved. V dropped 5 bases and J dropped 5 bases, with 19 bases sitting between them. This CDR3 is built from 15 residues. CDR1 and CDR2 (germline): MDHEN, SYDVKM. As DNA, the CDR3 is TGTGCCAGCAGTCCCCTCGCGGAAACGCGAGACGAGCAGTACTTC. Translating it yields CASSPLAETRDEQYF.

CDR3 nucleotide sequence: TGTGCCAGCAGCCGACGGGGTCTGCGGAACTACGAGCAGTACGTC. Residues: CASSRRGLRNYEQYV. This rearrangement joins TRBV5-6 to TRBJ2-7; D perhaps matches TRBD2 (5 bases). The germline gives CDR1 SGHDT, CDR2 YYEEEE. The CDR3 has 15 amino acids. V lost 4 bases and J lost 3, with 17 bases in between.

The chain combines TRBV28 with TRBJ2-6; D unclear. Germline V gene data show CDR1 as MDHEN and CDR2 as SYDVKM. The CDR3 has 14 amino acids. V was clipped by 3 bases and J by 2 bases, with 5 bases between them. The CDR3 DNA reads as TGTGCCAGCAGTTTTAGAACTGGGGCCAACGTCCTGACTTTC. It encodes CASSFRTGANVLTF.

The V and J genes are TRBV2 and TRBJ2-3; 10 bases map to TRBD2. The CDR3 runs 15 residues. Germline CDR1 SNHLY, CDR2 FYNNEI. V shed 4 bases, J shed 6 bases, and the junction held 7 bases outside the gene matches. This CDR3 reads CASSVTSGLADTQYF. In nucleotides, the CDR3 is TGTGCCAGCAGTGTGACTAGCGGGCTGGCCGATACGCAGTATTTT.

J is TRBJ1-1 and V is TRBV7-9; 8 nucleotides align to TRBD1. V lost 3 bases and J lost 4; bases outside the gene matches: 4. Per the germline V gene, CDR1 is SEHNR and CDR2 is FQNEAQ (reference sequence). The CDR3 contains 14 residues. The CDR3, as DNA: TGTGCCAGCAGCTTGACAGGGGTGATCACTGAAGCTTTCTTT. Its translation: CASSLTGVITEAFF.

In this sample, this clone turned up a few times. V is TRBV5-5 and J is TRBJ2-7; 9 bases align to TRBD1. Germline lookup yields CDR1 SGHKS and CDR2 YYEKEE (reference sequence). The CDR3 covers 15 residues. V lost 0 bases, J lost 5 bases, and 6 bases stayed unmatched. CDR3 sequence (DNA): TGTGCCAGCAGCTTGGCAGGGACAGGGTTTAACGAGCAGTACGTC. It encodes CASSLAGTGFNEQYV.

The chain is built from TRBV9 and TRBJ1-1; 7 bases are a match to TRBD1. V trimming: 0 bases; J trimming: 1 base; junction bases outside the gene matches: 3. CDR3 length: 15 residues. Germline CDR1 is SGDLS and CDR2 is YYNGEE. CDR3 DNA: TGTGCCAGCAGCGTAGTGAACAGGGGGAACACTGAAGCTTTCTTT. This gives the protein CASSVVNRGNTEAFF.

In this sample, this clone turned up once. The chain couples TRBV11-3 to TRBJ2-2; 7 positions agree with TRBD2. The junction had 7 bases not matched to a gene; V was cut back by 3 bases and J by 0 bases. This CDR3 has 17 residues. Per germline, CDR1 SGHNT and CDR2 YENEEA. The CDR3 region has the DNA TGTGCCAGCAGCTTCCGGGGGAGGGGATCGAACACCGGGGAGCTGTTTTTT. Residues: CASSFRGRGSNTGELFF.

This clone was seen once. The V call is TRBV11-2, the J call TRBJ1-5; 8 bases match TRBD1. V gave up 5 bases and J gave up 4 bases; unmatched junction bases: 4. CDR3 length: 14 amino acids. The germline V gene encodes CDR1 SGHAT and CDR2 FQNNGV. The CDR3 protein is CASSLGTGNQPQHF. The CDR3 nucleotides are TGTGCCAGCAGCCTTGGGACAGGAAATCAGCCCCAGCATTTT.

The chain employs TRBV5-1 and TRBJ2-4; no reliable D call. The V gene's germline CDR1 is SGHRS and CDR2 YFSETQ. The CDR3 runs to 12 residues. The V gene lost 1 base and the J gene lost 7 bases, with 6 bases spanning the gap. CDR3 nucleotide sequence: TGCGCCAGCAGCTTGTCCGGGAACATTCAGTACTTC. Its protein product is CASSLSGNIQYF.

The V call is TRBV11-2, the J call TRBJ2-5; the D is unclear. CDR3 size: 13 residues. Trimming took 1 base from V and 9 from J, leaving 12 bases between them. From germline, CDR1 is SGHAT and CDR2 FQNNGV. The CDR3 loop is CASSLVEHRAQYF. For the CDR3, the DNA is TGTGCCAGCAGCTTAGTGGAGCACCGGGCCCAGTACTTC.

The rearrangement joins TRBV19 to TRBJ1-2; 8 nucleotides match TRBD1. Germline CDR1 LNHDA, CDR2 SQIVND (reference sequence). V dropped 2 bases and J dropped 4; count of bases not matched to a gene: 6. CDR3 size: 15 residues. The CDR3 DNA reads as TGTGCCAGTAGTATATTGACGGGACAGGCCTATGGCTACACCTTC. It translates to CASSILTGQAYGYTF. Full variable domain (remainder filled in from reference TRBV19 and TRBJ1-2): DGGITQSPKYLFRKEGQNVTLSCEQNLNHDAMYWYRQDPGQGLRLIYYSQIVNDFQKGDIAEGYSVSREKKESFPLTVTSAQKNPTAFYLCASSILTGQAYGYTFGSGTRLTVV.

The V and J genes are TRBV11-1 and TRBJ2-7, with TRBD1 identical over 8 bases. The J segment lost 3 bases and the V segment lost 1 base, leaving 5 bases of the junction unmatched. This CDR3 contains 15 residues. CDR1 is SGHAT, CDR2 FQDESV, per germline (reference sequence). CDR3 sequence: CASSLVGQGLYEQYF. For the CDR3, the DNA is TGTGCCAGCAGCTTAGTTGGACAGGGTCTCTACGAGCAGTACTTC.

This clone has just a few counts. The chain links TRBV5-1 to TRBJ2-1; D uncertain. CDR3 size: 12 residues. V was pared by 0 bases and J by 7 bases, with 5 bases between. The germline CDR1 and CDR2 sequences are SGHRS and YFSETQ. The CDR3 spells CASSLGQNEQFF. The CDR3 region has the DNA TGCGCCAGCAGCTTGGGGCAAAATGAGCAGTTCTTC.

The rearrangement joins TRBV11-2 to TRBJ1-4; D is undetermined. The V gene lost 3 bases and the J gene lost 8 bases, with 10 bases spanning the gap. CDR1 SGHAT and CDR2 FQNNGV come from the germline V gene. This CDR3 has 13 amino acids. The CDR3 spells CASSFSPGEKLFF. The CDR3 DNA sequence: TGTGCCAGCAGCTTTTCGCCAGGCGAAAAACTGTTTTTT.